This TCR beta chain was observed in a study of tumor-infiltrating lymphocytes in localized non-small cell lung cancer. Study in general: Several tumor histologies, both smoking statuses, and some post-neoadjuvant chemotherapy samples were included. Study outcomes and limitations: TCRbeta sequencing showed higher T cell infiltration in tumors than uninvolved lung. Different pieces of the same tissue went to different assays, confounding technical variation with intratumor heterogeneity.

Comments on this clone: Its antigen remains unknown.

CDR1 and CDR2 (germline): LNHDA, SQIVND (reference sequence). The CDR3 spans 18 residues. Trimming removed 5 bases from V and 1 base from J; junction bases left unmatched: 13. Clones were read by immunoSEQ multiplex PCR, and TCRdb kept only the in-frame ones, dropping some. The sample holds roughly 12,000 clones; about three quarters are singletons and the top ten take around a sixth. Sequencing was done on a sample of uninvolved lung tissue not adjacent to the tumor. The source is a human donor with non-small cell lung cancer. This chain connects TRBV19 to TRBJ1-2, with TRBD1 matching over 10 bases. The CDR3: CASSRLQAWTGGNYGYTF. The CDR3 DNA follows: TGTGCCAGTAGTCGTCTACAAGCCTGGACAGGGGGTAACTATGGCTACACCTTC.